This T cell receptor beta chain was documented in a study of blood T cell repertoires in COVID-19 (dated by TCRdb to the early 2020s). General notes on the study: Samples from collaborators originated in the United States, Italy and Spain and spanned both the acute and convalescent phases of COVID-19. Subjects who had been exposed to COVID-19, were actively infected with it, or had recovered from it provided the deeply sampled blood TCRbeta repertoires that made up the dataset. HLA class I and class II types, where available, came from metadata supplied by the sample provider rather than from assay-based typing. Sample metadata almost always included a de-identified subject ID, COVID-19 status, age in years and sex. The repertoires were released in a freely available public database meant as a resource for research on the immune response to SARS-CoV-2. Samples came from the ongoing ImmuneRACE study (first 160 participants) plus 1,254 subjects from 6 global collaborators. The prospective study material was composed of cDNA or gDNA derived from T cells, B-cell-depleted T cells, or PBMCs.

TCRbeta CDR3 regions were amplified from genomic DNA by means of the immunoSEQ Assay, a bias-controlled multiplex PCR. The authors processed their data as follows. The number of nucleated cells in each sample was estimated from the amplification of reference gene primers within the assay. To quantify the absolute abundance of each unique TCRbeta CDR3 rearrangement, sequence reads were collapsed and filtered. For each sample, productive Simpson clonality was calculated by taking the square root of Simpson's diversity index across productive rearrangements. Sourced from immuneACCESS, this table was stored by TCRdb with only in-frame sequences that have V and J called. A share of the clones is absent; for the studies checked, an unresolved V gene accounts for under half, and the remainder has no known explanation. D and trimming were read from the DNA, whereas the V and J calls and clone size are those reported in that table. This sample holds over 25,000 clones; 85% to 90% were observed only once. Clones ranked in the top ten supply approximately 13% of the sample.

A note on this clone: Its antigen remains undetermined. Base qualities were left out, and no much larger clone turns up one base away.

Broader findings and caveats from the paper: How much clinical and demographic metadata was included differed by source and by participant, and the metadata was provided uncurated.

CDR1 and CDR2 (SGHRS, YFSETQ) derive from the germline V gene. The CDR3 starts with the cysteine, ends with the phenylalanine, and has 15 residues. Just the 45-base CDR3 DNA is kept, in frame starting at base 1. V is pared back by 0 bases and J by 5 bases, with 14 bases lying between the germline termini. The collaborating institutions used their own protocols to collect whole blood in K2EDTA tubes. For TCRbeta analysis, collaborators shipped samples as frozen whole blood, isolated PBMCs, or DNA extracted from either of those sample types. The sequence derives from a man aged 70-80 years with active COVID-19. The sample taken for sequencing was peripheral blood. The chain is encoded by TRBV5-1 joined to TRBJ2-5, with a weak D call of TRBD2 (5 bases match). CDR3 sequence: CASSLGALGAETQYF. The DNA sequence follows: TGCGCCAGCAGCTTGGGGGCGCTGGGAGCGGAGACCCAGTACTTC.